The rows below give T cell receptor beta chains drawn from one sample of a study of blood T cell repertoires in COVID-19. Repertoires were generated with immunoSEQ multiplex PCR, while TCRdb's copy carries only in-frame clones and drops some. The data contain 75,000 to 100,000 clones, around 90% of them singletons. Sequencing was done on a sample of peripheral blood. The receptors stem from a man aged 65-85 years with acute or convalescent COVID-19. Each CDR3 is given with its conserved first and last residue. The order of the fields is V gene, J gene, clone size, D gene, CDR3 protein, CDR3 DNA. A D gene is named only where the DNA matches it firmly. The size field is filled for only some rows; it gives once, few, many or a size class.

v_call: TRBV2; j_call: TRBJ2-3; clone_size: NA; d_call: NA; cdr3_aa: CASRGNRGTDTQYF; cdr3_nt: TGTGCCAGCAGGGGCAACAGAGGCACAGATACGCAGTATTTT
v_call: TRBV19; j_call: TRBJ1-2; clone_size: once; d_call: NA; cdr3_aa: CASQVGAAGYGYTF; cdr3_nt: TGTGCCAGCCAAGTGGGGGCAGCAGGGTATGGCTACACCTTC
v_call: TRBV4-1; j_call: TRBJ2-2; clone_size: NA; d_call: NA; cdr3_aa: CASSQDGGSRALAGELFF; cdr3_nt: TGCGCCAGCAGCCAAGATGGCGGTAGCCGCGCGTTAGCCGGGGAGCTGTTTTTT
v_call: TRBV19; j_call: TRBJ2-5; clone_size: NA; d_call: TRBD1; cdr3_aa: CASSENMPGTGGETQYF; cdr3_nt: TGTGCCAGTAGCGAAAACATGCCCGGGACAGGGGGGGAGACCCAGTACTTC
v_call: TRBV5-1; j_call: TRBJ2-6; clone_size: NA; d_call: NA; cdr3_aa: CASSLAGGISSGANVLTF; cdr3_nt: TGCGCCAGCAGCTTGGCCGGAGGAATATCATCTGGGGCCAACGTCCTGACTTTC
v_call: TRBV18; j_call: TRBJ2-3; clone_size: NA; d_call: TRBD2; cdr3_aa: CASSPRVPTSGTDTQYF; cdr3_nt: TGTGCCAGCTCACCAAGGGTCCCGACTAGCGGCACAGATACGCAGTATTTT
v_call: TRBV19; j_call: TRBJ2-7; clone_size: NA; d_call: TRBD1; cdr3_aa: CASSTGTGDYEQYF; cdr3_nt: TGTGCCAGTAGTACCGGGACAGGGGACTACGAGCAGTACTTC
v_call: TRBV3-1/TRBV3-2; j_call: TRBJ1-1; clone_size: NA; d_call: TRBD1; cdr3_aa: CASSLTGVRTEAFF; cdr3_nt: TGTGCCAGCAGCCTGACAGGGGTTCGAACTGAAGCTTTCTTT
v_call: TRBV7-8; j_call: TRBJ1-2; clone_size: NA; d_call: TRBD1; cdr3_aa: CASSPRDRGDSFYGYTF; cdr3_nt: TGTGCCAGCAGCCCTAGGGACAGGGGAGATTCATTCTATGGCTACACCTTC
v_call: TRBV5-5; j_call: TRBJ1-4; clone_size: once; d_call: NA; cdr3_aa: CASSLIGGTLNEKLFF; cdr3_nt: TGTGCCAGCAGCTTGATTGGCGGGACCTTGAATGAAAAACTGTTTTTT
v_call: TRBV4-1; j_call: TRBJ1-5; clone_size: NA; d_call: NA; cdr3_aa: CASSQAGSNQPQHF; cdr3_nt: TGCGCCAGCAGCCAAGCGGGGAGCAATCAGCCCCAGCATTTT
v_call: TRBV27; j_call: TRBJ2-1; clone_size: NA; d_call: TRBD2; cdr3_aa: CASSRSGGPYNEQFF; cdr3_nt: TGTGCCAGCAGTAGAAGCGGGGGGCCCTACAATGAGCAGTTCTTC
v_call: TRBV2; j_call: TRBJ1-2; clone_size: once; d_call: NA; cdr3_aa: CASSAGRVVFSYTF; cdr3_nt: TGTGCCAGCAGTGCAGGCAGGGTCGTCTTTAGCTACACCTTC
v_call: TRBV6-5; j_call: TRBJ1-2; clone_size: NA; d_call: NA; cdr3_aa: CASSSVSGDGYTF; cdr3_nt: TGTGCCAGCAGTTCCGTAAGCGGGGATGGCTACACCTTC
v_call: TRBV28; j_call: TRBJ2-3; clone_size: NA; d_call: TRBD1; cdr3_aa: CASSSGGSLDTQYF; cdr3_nt: TGTGCCAGCAGTTCAGGGGGTAGTTTAGATACGCAGTATTTT
v_call: TRBV6-2/TRBV6-3; j_call: TRBJ1-5; clone_size: NA; d_call: NA; cdr3_aa: CASSYAAGSNQPQHF; cdr3_nt: TGTGCCAGCAGTTATGCGGCAGGGAGCAATCAGCCCCAGCATTTT
v_call: TRBV6-1; j_call: TRBJ2-7; clone_size: NA; d_call: NA; cdr3_aa: CASSVKRLSGVYEQYF; cdr3_nt: TGTGCCAGCAGTGTGAAGAGGTTGTCAGGGGTTTACGAGCAGTACTTC
v_call: TRBV11-2; j_call: TRBJ2-3; clone_size: NA; d_call: TRBD1; cdr3_aa: CANSLRQGNRLVTDTQYF; cdr3_nt: TGTGCCAACAGCTTACGACAGGGTAACCGATTAGTCACAGATACGCAGTATTTT
v_call: TRBV27; j_call: TRBJ2-1; clone_size: NA; d_call: TRBD1; cdr3_aa: CASSLDRETYNEQFF; cdr3_nt: TGTGCCAGCAGTCTTGACAGGGAGACCTACAATGAGCAGTTCTTC
v_call: TRBV11-3; j_call: TRBJ2-3; clone_size: once; d_call: NA; cdr3_aa: CASSLGTRQSTDTQYF; cdr3_nt: TGTGCCAGCAGCTTAGGAACCCGACAAAGCACAGATACGCAGTATTTT
v_call: TRBV2; j_call: TRBJ2-1; clone_size: once; d_call: TRBD1; cdr3_aa: CASCFATGAIGEQFF; cdr3_nt: TGTGCCAGCTGTTTCGCGACAGGGGCCATCGGTGAGCAGTTCTTC
v_call: TRBV18; j_call: TRBJ2-3; clone_size: NA; d_call: TRBD1; cdr3_aa: CASSRNRGGTDTQYF; cdr3_nt: TGTGCCAGCTCCCGCAACAGGGGTGGCACAGATACGCAGTATTTT
v_call: TRBV30; j_call: TRBJ2-7; clone_size: NA; d_call: NA; cdr3_aa: CAWSGGGFSYEQYF; cdr3_nt: TGTGCCTGGAGTGGGGGCGGCTTCTCCTACGAGCAGTACTTC
v_call: TRBV4-1; j_call: TRBJ1-5; clone_size: NA; d_call: NA; cdr3_aa: CASSREGAGQPQHF; cdr3_nt: TGCGCCAGCAGCCGAGAGGGTGCAGGGCAGCCCCAGCATTTT
v_call: TRBV19; j_call: TRBJ2-3; clone_size: NA; d_call: NA; cdr3_aa: CASSMAPDTQYF; cdr3_nt: TGTGCCAGTAGTATGGCCCCAGATACGCAGTATTTT
v_call: TRBV27; j_call: TRBJ2-3; clone_size: NA; d_call: NA; cdr3_aa: CASTPAGGPRRADTQYF; cdr3_nt: TGTGCCAGCACTCCGGCCGGGGGGCCCCGTCGGGCAGATACGCAGTATTTT
v_call: TRBV10-3; j_call: TRBJ2-1; clone_size: once; d_call: NA; cdr3_aa: CAIREGQRHYNEQFF; cdr3_nt: TGTGCCATCAGGGAAGGACAGCGTCATTACAATGAGCAGTTCTTC
v_call: TRBV10-3; j_call: TRBJ2-1; clone_size: NA; d_call: TRBD2; cdr3_aa: CAISDRLAGAYNEQFF; cdr3_nt: TGTGCCATCAGTGATCGGCTAGCGGGAGCATACAATGAGCAGTTCTTC
v_call: TRBV27; j_call: TRBJ2-7; clone_size: NA; d_call: TRBD2; cdr3_aa: CASSFSGSYEQYF; cdr3_nt: TGTGCCAGCAGTTTCAGCGGGAGTTACGAGCAGTACTTC
v_call: TRBV7-9; j_call: TRBJ1-5; clone_size: few; d_call: TRBD1; cdr3_aa: CASSGQGGNQPQHF; cdr3_nt: TGTGCCAGCAGTGGCCAGGGGGGCAATCAGCCCCAGCATTTT
v_call: TRBV5-5; j_call: TRBJ2-7; clone_size: NA; d_call: TRBD2; cdr3_aa: CASSLVSSGAYEQYF; cdr3_nt: TGTGCCAGCAGCTTGGTATCTAGCGGGGCCTACGAGCAGTACTTC
v_call: TRBV7-2; j_call: TRBJ2-1; clone_size: few; d_call: NA; cdr3_aa: CASSPRTLYNEQFF; cdr3_nt: TGTGCCAGCAGCCCGCGGACTCTCTACAATGAGCAGTTCTTC
v_call: TRBV4-1; j_call: TRBJ1-2; clone_size: NA; d_call: NA; cdr3_aa: CASSQTGDANYGYTF; cdr3_nt: TGCGCCAGCAGCCAAACAGGCGATGCTAACTATGGCTACACCTTC
v_call: TRBV30; j_call: TRBJ2-4; clone_size: NA; d_call: NA; cdr3_aa: CAWSAIAKNIQYF; cdr3_nt: TGTGCCTGGAGTGCCATAGCCAAAAACATTCAGTACTTC
v_call: TRBV3-1/TRBV3-2; j_call: TRBJ2-7; clone_size: once; d_call: NA; cdr3_aa: CASSQPSGYEQYF; cdr3_nt: TGTGCCAGCAGCCAACCGTCAGGTTACGAGCAGTACTTC
v_call: TRBV7-2; j_call: TRBJ2-3; clone_size: NA; d_call: NA; cdr3_aa: CASSLGLGTDTQYF; cdr3_nt: TGTGCCAGCAGCTTAGGCCTCGGGACAGATACGCAGTATTTT
v_call: TRBV27; j_call: TRBJ2-2; clone_size: NA; d_call: TRBD1; cdr3_aa: CASSYRDRVNTGELFF; cdr3_nt: TGTGCCAGCAGCTACCGGGACAGGGTAAACACCGGGGAGCTGTTTTTT
v_call: TRBV12-3/TRBV12-4; j_call: TRBJ1-1; clone_size: few; d_call: NA; cdr3_aa: CASRETGPTEAFF; cdr3_nt: TGTGCCAGCAGGGAAACAGGGCCCACTGAAGCTTTCTTT
v_call: TRBV15; j_call: TRBJ2-1; clone_size: NA; d_call: TRBD2; cdr3_aa: CATSRRSGGADEQFF; cdr3_nt: TGTGCCACCAGCAGACGTAGCGGGGGGGCAGATGAGCAGTTCTTC
v_call: TRBV3-1/TRBV3-2; j_call: TRBJ1-1; clone_size: NA; d_call: TRBD1; cdr3_aa: CASSQARRPGTGRTEAFF; cdr3_nt: TGTGCCAGCAGCCAAGCGCGCCGTCCCGGGACAGGGCGCACTGAAGCTTTCTTT
v_call: TRBV30; j_call: TRBJ1-1; clone_size: NA; d_call: TRBD1; cdr3_aa: CAWTQGAPSYAEAFF; cdr3_nt: TGTGCCTGGACCCAGGGGGCGCCTTCTTACGCTGAAGCTTTCTTT
v_call: TRBV25-1; j_call: TRBJ2-1; clone_size: NA; d_call: NA; cdr3_aa: CASSERQGSRVVDEQFF; cdr3_nt: TGTGCCAGCAGTGAACGTCAAGGGAGTAGGGTCGTGGATGAGCAGTTCTTC
v_call: TRBV18; j_call: TRBJ1-3; clone_size: NA; d_call: TRBD1; cdr3_aa: CASSPETGPGNTIYF; cdr3_nt: TGTGCCAGCTCACCAGAGACAGGGCCTGGAAACACCATATATTTT
v_call: TRBV3-1/TRBV3-2; j_call: TRBJ1-3; clone_size: NA; d_call: NA; cdr3_aa: CASSPGGRISSGNTIYF; cdr3_nt: TGTGCCAGCAGCCCGGGGGGACGGATAAGCTCTGGAAACACCATATATTTT
v_call: TRBV5-6; j_call: TRBJ1-5; clone_size: NA; d_call: TRBD1; cdr3_aa: CASSLGQGDAQPQHF; cdr3_nt: TGTGCCAGCAGCTTGGGGCAGGGGGACGCTCAGCCCCAGCATTTT
v_call: TRBV7-9; j_call: TRBJ2-7; clone_size: NA; d_call: NA; cdr3_aa: CASSLEGSSYEQYF; cdr3_nt: TGTGCCAGCAGCTTAGAGGGGTCCTCCTACGAGCAGTACTTC
v_call: TRBV10-3; j_call: TRBJ2-7; clone_size: NA; d_call: TRBD1; cdr3_aa: CAISGPDRSGSYEQYF; cdr3_nt: TGTGCCATCAGTGGACCGGACAGGTCAGGATCCTACGAGCAGTACTTC
v_call: TRBV7-2; j_call: TRBJ2-1; clone_size: NA; d_call: TRBD1; cdr3_aa: CASRLGQGAYNEQFF; cdr3_nt: TGTGCCAGCAGATTAGGACAGGGGGCGTACAATGAGCAGTTCTTC
v_call: TRBV7-3; j_call: TRBJ1-1; clone_size: NA; d_call: TRBD1; cdr3_aa: CASSLMGQGAGTEAFF; cdr3_nt: TGTGCCAGCAGCTTAATGGGACAGGGGGCCGGGACTGAAGCTTTCTTT
v_call: TRBV5-5; j_call: TRBJ1-1; clone_size: NA; d_call: NA; cdr3_aa: CASSPAAWGPPMNTEAFF; cdr3_nt: TGTGCCAGCAGCCCGGCAGCTTGGGGGCCCCCGATGAACACTGAAGCTTTCTTT
v_call: TRBV6-4; j_call: TRBJ2-3; clone_size: NA; d_call: NA; cdr3_aa: CASSASPGHDTQYF; cdr3_nt: TGTGCCAGCAGTGCTAGCCCCGGGCATGATACGCAGTATTTT
v_call: TRBV2; j_call: TRBJ2-1; clone_size: NA; d_call: TRBD2; cdr3_aa: CASSVSGGRSYNEQFF; cdr3_nt: TGTGCCAGCAGTGTATCCGGCGGGAGATCCTACAATGAGCAGTTCTTC
v_call: TRBV6-5; j_call: TRBJ2-7; clone_size: NA; d_call: NA; cdr3_aa: CASSSFQSYEQYF; cdr3_nt: TGTGCCAGCAGTTCTTTTCAGTCCTACGAGCAGTACTTC
v_call: TRBV11-2; j_call: TRBJ2-3; clone_size: NA; d_call: TRBD2; cdr3_aa: CASSFSGGAVDTQYF; cdr3_nt: TGTGCCAGCAGCTTTAGCGGGGGGGCGGTAGATACGCAGTATTTT
v_call: TRBV6-1; j_call: TRBJ2-7; clone_size: NA; d_call: NA; cdr3_aa: CASSEDSGDSSAYEQYF; cdr3_nt: TGTGCCAGCAGTGAAGACTCGGGGGACAGTTCCGCCTACGAGCAGTACTTC
v_call: TRBV6-6; j_call: TRBJ1-3; clone_size: NA; d_call: TRBD1; cdr3_aa: CAISLGQILSGNTIYF; cdr3_nt: TGTGCCATTTCCTTGGGACAGATCCTCTCTGGAAACACCATATATTTT
v_call: TRBV12-3/TRBV12-4; j_call: TRBJ1-1; clone_size: once; d_call: NA; cdr3_aa: CASSPGHRTEAFF; cdr3_nt: TGTGCCAGCAGTCCGGGACACCGAACTGAAGCTTTCTTT
v_call: TRBV9; j_call: TRBJ2-3; clone_size: NA; d_call: TRBD1; cdr3_aa: CASPGQGLIDTQYF; cdr3_nt: TGTGCCAGCCCCGGACAGGGATTAATAGATACGCAGTATTTT
v_call: TRBV19; j_call: TRBJ2-6; clone_size: NA; d_call: TRBD1; cdr3_aa: CASSTFSGQGVTGANVLTF; cdr3_nt: TGTGCCAGTAGTACCTTTTCGGGACAGGGCGTGACTGGGGCCAACGTCCTGACTTTC
v_call: TRBV3-1/TRBV3-2; j_call: TRBJ2-3; clone_size: NA; d_call: TRBD2; cdr3_aa: CASSQIAGGSTDTQYF; cdr3_nt: TGTGCCAGCAGCCAAATAGCGGGCGGAAGCACAGATACGCAGTATTTT